The 30 T cell receptor beta chains below come from one sample, sequenced in a study of shared clonotypes between healthy human individuals. TCRdb's table, derived via immunoSEQ multiplex PCR, lists solely in-frame clones and lacks some. Altogether 2 million to 2.5 million clones are present, about 94% being singletons, with the ten largest covering roughly 0.13%. Sequencing was done on a sample of naive CD4+ T cells sorted from blood. The subset denotes: CD45RA+ positively selected. The receptor source for this set is a man between 18 and 29 years old in good health.

The rearrangement links TRBV6-6 to TRBJ2-3; no clear D. V was clipped by 6 bases and J by 1 base, with 17 bases between them. Germline assignment: CDR1 MNHNY and CDR2 SVGAGI (reference sequence). This CDR3 is 16 amino acids long. This CDR3 reads CASSDGSGVRTDTQYF. The DNA of the CDR3 is TGTGCCAGCAGCGACGGTTCAGGCGTGCGCACAGATACGCAGTATTTT.

The chain joins TRBV19 to TRBJ1-2; no clear D. V shed 0 bases and J shed 0 bases, with 8 bases lying between them. CDR1 LNHDA and CDR2 SQIVND come from the germline V gene (reference sequence). The CDR3 runs to 15 residues. The CDR3 DNA follows: TGTGCCAGTAGTATAGAAACGGTATCTAACTATGGCTACACCTTC. The encoded protein is CASSIETVSNYGYTF.

The V call is TRBV4-1, the J call TRBJ2-7; 9 positions match TRBD2. With 4 bases clipped from V and 1 base from J, the junction kept 11 bases outside the gene matches. The CDR3 is 17 amino acids. Germline CDR1 reads MGHRA; CDR2 reads YSYEKL. Written as DNA, the CDR3 is TGCGCCAGCAGCCCTCTCCAGGGAAGCGGGGGGTCCTACGAGCAGTACTTC. This encodes CASSPLQGSGGSYEQYF.

The chain is built from TRBV7-6 and TRBJ2-6; 7 positions agree with TRBD1. The CDR3 is 15 amino acids. Germline-derived CDR1 and CDR2 are SGHVS and FNYEAQ. J lost 3 bases, V lost 6 bases, and 5 bases had no gene match. The CDR3 loop is CASRDQGVGANVLTF. CDR3 in DNA: TGTGCCAGCAGGGATCAGGGGGTTGGGGCCAACGTCCTGACTTTC.

This rearrangement joins TRBV5-8 to TRBJ2-2; D gene uncertain. Deletions cut 0 bases from V and 0 bases from J, with 9 bases between. CDR1 is SGHTS and CDR2 is YDEGEE in the germline V gene. The CDR3 contains 16 residues. CDR3 nucleotide sequence: TGTGCCAGCAGCTTGGGGACGAGGACGAACACCGGGGAGCTGTTTTTT. Translating it yields CASSLGTRTNTGELFF.

This rearrangement joins TRBV29-1 to TRBJ2-3, with 8 bases matching TRBD1. The V and J ends lost 4 bases and 0 bases, in that order; junction bases with no gene match: 3. In germline, CDR1 is SQVTM, CDR2 ANQGSEA. This CDR3 has 14 residues. The CDR3 region is CSVGRDRSTDTQYF. CDR3 DNA: TGCAGCGTTGGGAGGGACAGGAGCACAGATACGCAGTATTTT.

The DNA of the CDR3 is TGTGCCAGCTCACCAAGAACCAACTTGTGGTCCACAGATACGCAGTATTTT. This gives the protein CASSPRTNLWSTDTQYF. The chain has TRBV18 and TRBJ2-3; no firm D call. The germline V gene has CDR1 KGHSH and CDR2 LQKENI. V was trimmed by 2 bases and J by 2 bases, leaving 17 bases between them. The CDR3 runs to 17 residues.

This clone appeared once. This chain joins TRBV5-1 and TRBJ2-7; TRBD2 matches 10 bases. The V and J ends lost 4 bases and 3 bases, in that order; junction bases with no gene match: 4. Germline CDR1 is SGHRS and CDR2 is YFSETQ. The CDR3 contains 14 residues. CDR3 nucleotides: TGCGCCAGCAGCATAGCGGGGGGTAGCTACGAGCAGTACTTC. Its translation: CASSIAGGSYEQYF.

The chain employs TRBV5-4 and TRBJ1-1, with 7 bases fitting TRBD1. V was clipped by 0 bases and J by 7 bases; unmatched bases: 9. This CDR3 is 15 amino acids long. Germline CDR1 SGHNT, CDR2 YYREEE (reference sequence). In DNA, the CDR3 is TGTGCCAGCAGCTTGGTTATTGGGACAGCACATGAAGCTTTCTTT. Translation: CASSLVIGTAHEAFF. The full variable domain, its missing parts supplied by reference TRBV5-4 and TRBJ1-1, is ETGVTQSPTHLIKTRGQQVTLRCSSQSGHNTVSWYQQALGQGPQFIFQYYREEENGRGNFPPRFSGLQFPNYSSELNVNALELDDSALYLCASSLVIGTAHEAFFGQGTRLTVV.

This sequence joins TRBV5-1 and TRBJ2-5, with TRBD2 matching 8 bases. This CDR3 contains 16 residues. With 1 base clipped from V and 4 bases from J, the junction kept 9 bases outside the gene matches. Germline V CDR1 and CDR2: SGHRS, YFSETQ. The CDR3 sequence is CASSLLAGGRRETQYF. The CDR3 nucleotides are TGCGCCAGCAGCTTGTTGGCGGGAGGTCGGCGAGAGACCCAGTACTTC.

J is TRBJ1-1 and V is TRBV6-5; TRBD1 agrees at 9 bases. Unmatched junction bases numbered 4, after V lost 6 bases and J lost 8 bases. The CDR3 spans 12 residues. Germline CDR1 MNHEY, CDR2 SVGAGI. CDR3 amino acids: CASSDDRGEAFF. The CDR3 DNA is TGTGCCAGCAGCGACGACAGGGGGGAAGCTTTCTTT.

This rearrangement joins TRBV6-5 to TRBJ1-2; D not resolved. The germline V gene encodes CDR1 MNHEY and CDR2 SVGAGI. The CDR3 is 14 amino acids. The V end was cut by 2 bases, the J end by 1 base, with 8 bases between. In DNA, the CDR3 is TGTGCCAGCAGTTACGCGGCAAGTAACTATGGCTACACCTTC. Translating gives CASSYAASNYGYTF.

Notes on this clone: The same CDR3 arises from other DNA sequences in this sample as well. The rearrangement joins TRBV19 to TRBJ2-7, with 7 bases identical to TRBD2. The CDR3 contains 14 residues. Per germline, CDR1 LNHDA and CDR2 SQIVND (reference sequence). The V segment lost 4 bases and the J segment 0 bases; nucleotides outside the gene matches: 3. Here the CDR3 DNA reads TGTGCCAGTAGTAGCGGGGGAAGCTCCTACGAGCAGTACTTC. Translating it yields CASSSGGSSYEQYF.

The chain combines TRBV5-6 with TRBJ2-1; TRBD2 aligns across 10 bases. This CDR3 is 17 amino acids long. Germline loops: CDR1 SGHDT, CDR2 YYEEEE. The ends lost 4 bases at V and 4 bases at J; junction bases unmatched: 11. CDR3 residues: CASSPRLAGAAYNEQFF. In DNA, the CDR3 is TGTGCCAGCAGCCCGCGGCTAGCGGGGGCCGCTTACAATGAGCAGTTCTTC. Drawing the rest from reference TRBV5-6 and TRBJ2-1, the complete variable domain is DAGVTQSPTHLIKTRGQQVTLRCSPKSGHDTVSWYQQALGQGPQFIFQYYEEEERQRGNFPDRFSGHQFPNYSSELNVNALLLGDSALYLCASSPRLAGAAYNEQFFGPGTRLTVL.

The chain links TRBV2 to TRBJ2-7, with 8 bases identical to TRBD2. Losses at the gene ends were 5 bases for V and 3 bases for J; bases not matched to a gene: 6. CDR1 is SNHLY and CDR2 is FYNNEI in the germline V gene. The CDR3 consists of 14 residues. The CDR3 sequence: CASSFSGNHYEQYF. The DNA for the CDR3 is TGTGCCAGCAGTTTTAGCGGGAACCACTACGAGCAGTACTTC. The whole variable domain, filled in from reference TRBV2 and TRBJ2-7, reads EPEVTQTPSHQVTQMGQEVILRCVPISNHLYFYWYRQILGQKVEFLVSFYNNEISEKSEIFDDQFSVERPDGSNFTLKIRSTKLEDSAMYFCASSFSGNHYEQYFGPGTRLTVT.

The V gene is TRBV10-3, the J gene TRBJ2-1; D gene uncertain. V gave up 3 bases and J gave up 2 bases, with 8 bases separating them. Germline CDR1 and CDR2: ENHRY and SYGVKD. There are 14 residues in the CDR3. The CDR3 region has the DNA TGTGCCATCAGTGACAGCAGTACCTACAATGAGCAGTTCTTC. Translation gives CAISDSSTYNEQFF.

The chain combines TRBV30 with TRBJ2-1; D is unclear. There are 15 residues in the CDR3. The V end lost 0 bases, the J end lost 8 bases, and 17 bases lay between the germline ends. Germline V gene lookup returns CDR1 GTSNPN and CDR2 SVGIG (reference sequence). The CDR3 coding sequence is TGTGCCTGGAGTGTACGAAATTACCCTTCGCATGAGCAGTTCTTC. Encoded protein: CAWSVRNYPSHEQFF.

This clone was observed a single time. The V and J genes are TRBV2 and TRBJ2-7; 10 bases fit TRBD2. Looked up from germline, CDR1 is SNHLY and CDR2 is FYNNEI. The CDR3 runs to 14 residues. After removal of 6 bases from V and 5 bases from J, the junction contained 7 bases not matched to a gene. CDR3 nucleotides: TGTGCCAGCAGACCCGGGACTAGCGTCGACGAGCAGTACTTC. Its protein is CASRPGTSVDEQYF.

CDR3 nucleotides: TGCGCCAGCAGCTTGGCTGGGACGGGCGTTGGGGAAAAACTGTTTTTT. This sequence encodes CASSLAGTGVGEKLFF. The chain has TRBV5-1 and TRBJ1-4, with D tentatively TRBD1 (5 bases). The length of the CDR3 is 16 residues. Germline V lookup: CDR1 SGHRS, CDR2 YFSETQ. V lost 0 bases, J lost 8 bases, and 17 bases lay in between.

The chain links TRBV5-1 to TRBJ2-1, with D possibly TRBD2 on 5 matching bases. The CDR3 is 16 amino acids. The V end lost 8 bases, the J end lost 6 bases, and 24 bases lay between the germline ends. Per germline, CDR1 SGHRS and CDR2 YFSETQ. The CDR3 spells CARSGGENTRFNEQFF. CDR3 nucleotides: TGCGCCAGGTCAGGTGGGGAAAACACTAGGTTCAATGAGCAGTTCTTC.

This rearrangement joins TRBV11-2 to TRBJ2-7, with no clear D. The CDR3 sequence is 14 residues long. V lost 0 bases and J 3 bases, leaving 9 bases between the germline ends. From germline, CDR1 is SGHAT and CDR2 FQNNGV. The CDR3 spells CASSLDYGNYEQYF. In DNA form, the CDR3 reads TGTGCCAGCAGCTTAGATTACGGAAACTACGAGCAGTACTTC.

The gene calls are TRBV2 and TRBJ2-7; 8 bases agree with TRBD1. The V gene end was trimmed by 5 bases and the J gene end by 3 bases; junction bases not matched to a gene: 6. In germline, CDR1 is SNHLY, CDR2 FYNNEI. The length of the CDR3 is 14 residues. Here the CDR3 reads CASSWTGPGYEQYF. As DNA, the CDR3 is TGTGCCAGCAGTTGGACAGGGCCCGGCTACGAGCAGTACTTC. Full variable domain (rest looked up from reference TRBV2 and TRBJ2-7): EPEVTQTPSHQVTQMGQEVILRCVPISNHLYFYWYRQILGQKVEFLVSFYNNEISEKSEIFDDQFSVERPDGSNFTLKIRSTKLEDSAMYFCASSWTGPGYEQYFGPGTRLTVT.

The CDR3 region has the DNA TGCGCCAGCAGCCAACCCGGGACAGCGGCATTCAATGAGCAGTTCTTC. Its translation is CASSQPGTAAFNEQFF. J is TRBJ2-1 and V is TRBV4-1; 7 bases map to TRBD1. J gave up 6 bases and V 2 bases, and 10 bases lay outside the gene matches. The CDR3 is made up of 16 amino acids. CDR1 and CDR2 (germline): MGHRA, YSYEKL.

This chain joins TRBV14 and TRBJ1-1, with 7 bases that match TRBD1. In germline, CDR1 is SGHDN, CDR2 FVKESK. This CDR3 is 16 amino acids long. V was clipped by 0 bases and J by 2 bases; unmatched bases: 6. The CDR3 DNA sequence: TGTGCCAGCAGCCAAGACAGGGGGTTCGGTAACACTGAAGCTTTCTTT. It translates to CASSQDRGFGNTEAFF.

The V call is TRBV10-1, the J call TRBJ1-2; D perhaps matches TRBD1 (6 bases). The germline gives CDR1 WNHNN, CDR2 SYGVQD (reference sequence). V was pared by 5 bases and J by 8 bases, with 15 bases between. The CDR3 extends over 13 amino acids. Here the CDR3 reads CASSRRGAGGYTF. CDR3 sequence (DNA): TGCGCCAGCAGTCGGCGGGGGGCCGGGGGCTACACCTTC.

The table lists this clone with a count of one. V is TRBV29-1 and J is TRBJ2-7; a weak D match, TRBD1 (7 bases). The germline V gene encodes CDR1 SQVTM and CDR2 ANQGSEA. V was pared by 7 bases and J by 4 bases, with 17 bases between. CDR3 length: 13 amino acids. The CDR3 is CSARQGGRYEQYF. CDR3 bases: TGCAGCGCGAGGCAGGGGGGAAGGTACGAGCAGTACTTC.

The chain has TRBV5-6 and TRBJ2-5; D is possibly TRBD2 (5 bases). The V end lost 0 bases, the J end lost 3 bases, and 15 bases lay between the germline ends. The CDR3 is 16 residues long. Germline CDR1 and CDR2: SGHDT and YYEEEE. Here the CDR3 reads CASSLAKGAGEETQYF. The CDR3 nucleotides read TGTGCCAGCAGCTTGGCCAAGGGAGCCGGGGAAGAGACCCAGTACTTC.

V gene TRBV9 combines with J gene TRBJ2-1; D may be TRBD1 or TRBD2 (5 bases each). The germline CDR1 and CDR2 sequences are SGDLS and YYNGEE. The CDR3 sequence is 16 residues long. Deletions cut 3 bases from V and 10 bases from J, with 23 bases between. The CDR3 here is CASSDFDGTPWKEQFF. The CDR3 DNA follows: TGTGCCAGCAGCGATTTTGATGGGACCCCTTGGAAGGAGCAGTTCTTC.

V usage is TRBV30 and J usage is TRBJ2-2; TRBD2 matches 10 bases. Germline assignment: CDR1 GTSNPN and CDR2 SVGIG (reference sequence). The trim removed 3 bases at V and 3 bases at J, leaving 4 bases unmatched. CDR3 length equals 15 residues. This CDR3 is CAWRKAGGHTGELFF. Here the CDR3 DNA reads TGTGCCTGGAGGAAAGCGGGGGGGCACACCGGGGAGCTGTTTTTT.

Note on this clone: An end of the junction differs from the germline gene, which may be a read error. The chain has TRBV7-2 and TRBJ2-1, with 13 nucleotides matching TRBD2. The CDR3 extends over 13 amino acids. Germline assignment: CDR1 SGHTA and CDR2 FQGNSA. CDR3 in DNA: TGTGCCAGCAGCCTGAGGACTAGCGGGAGTCTTGTCTTC. This sequence encodes CASSLRTSGSLVF.